What follows are 17 T cell receptor beta chains derived from one specimen sequenced in a study of regulatory T cells in long-lasting Graves disease. Sample time point: newly diagnosed GD, antithyroid drugs for less than 3 months. From RNA extracted from PBMCs, the TCR library was made. Libraries of TCR beta came from iRepertoire HTBI primers plus Arm-PCR of CDR3 regions. One entry per CDR3 protein, called by TCRdb with MiXCR from the multiplex PCR reads. Counted here are 400,000 to 550,000 distinct CDR3 sequences, more than 12% occurring once; the ten biggest clones make up approximately 16%. In addition, the sample was reused for a study of T cells in Graves' hyperthyroidism and ophthalmopathy.

This specimen was peripheral blood mononuclear cells (PBMCs), taken at new diagnosis, from a patient treated with antithyroid drugs. The receptor set was obtained from a woman in her twenties or thirties with Graves disease.

This clonotype was recorded many times. The chain has TRBV12-3 or TRBV12-4 and TRBJ2-3; TRBD1 agrees at 9 bases. V lost 5 bases to trimming and J lost 2 bases; unmatched junction nucleotides: 8. The CDR3 loop spans 16 amino acids. CDR3 sequence reads: CASSPRTGAYTDTQYF. CDR3 bases: TGTGCCAGCAGTCCCCGGACAGGGGCATACACAGATACGCAGTATTTT.

V is TRBV12-3 or TRBV12-4 and J is TRBJ2-3; 13 bases map to TRBD2. This CDR3 has 16 residues. With V trimmed by 8 bases and J by 2 bases, 7 bases remained unmatched. CDR3 protein: CASPSGLAGATDTQYF. CDR3 nucleotides: TGTGCCAGCCCCTCCGGACTAGCGGGAGCCACAGATACGCAGTATTTT.

This clonotype was seen ten or more times. The V gene is TRBV14, the J gene TRBJ2-2; 7 bases match TRBD2. CDR1 and CDR2 (germline): SGHDN, FVKESK. CDR3 size: 19 residues. V lost 0 bases, J lost 7 bases, and 17 bases stayed unmatched. This chain's CDR3 is CASSQDILTGTKRIGELFF. CDR3 coding DNA: TGTGCCAGCAGCCAAGATATATTGACCGGGACTAAGAGGATCGGGGAGCTGTTTTTT. Full variable domain (rest looked up from reference TRBV14 and TRBJ2-2): EAGVTQFPSHSVIEKGQTVTLRCDPISGHDNLYWYRRVMGKEIKFLLHFVKESKQDESGMPNNRFLAERTGGTYSTLKVQPAELEDSGVYFCASSQDILTGTKRIGELFFGEGSRLTVL.

This clonotype was detected many times. The CDR3 DNA reads TGCAGTGCCCCGGGACTAGGGGTGGGAAATGAGCAGTTCTTC. As protein: CSAPGLGVGNEQFF. The chain recombines TRBV20-1 with TRBJ2-1; 8 bases map to TRBD2. Trimming at V came to 6 bases and at J to 7 bases, leaving 11 bases not matched to a gene. Per the germline V gene, CDR1 is DFQATT and CDR2 is SNEGSKA (reference sequence). The CDR3 totals 14 residues.

This clonotype was picked up many times. The chain carries TRBV20-1 and TRBJ2-7, with a weak D call TRBD2 (7 bases). The CDR3 contains 15 residues. V lost 0 bases, J lost 2 bases, and 14 bases lay in between. The germline V gene encodes CDR1 DFQATT and CDR2 SNEGSKA (reference sequence). CDR3 protein: CSARDIRGGTYEQYF. The CDR3 nucleotides are TGCAGTGCTAGAGATATTAGGGGGGGGACCTACGAGCAGTACTTC.

This clonotype was picked up many times. This chain joins TRBV6-4 and TRBJ2-2; 9 nucleotides agree with TRBD1. J was trimmed by 5 bases and V by 3 bases; bases with no gene match: 7. The CDR3 loop spans 16 amino acids. Germline values: CDR1 MRHNA, CDR2 SNTAGT. CDR3: CASSEEPGTGTGELFF. Here the CDR3 DNA reads TGTGCCAGCAGTGAGGAACCCGGGACAGGGACCGGGGAGCTGTTTTTT.

This clonotype was picked up many times. This rearrangement joins TRBV5-1 to TRBJ2-3; D gene unclear. There are 13 residues in the CDR3. V was clipped by 5 bases and J by 0 bases, with 7 bases between them. In germline, CDR1 is SGHRS, CDR2 YFSETQ. CDR3 sequence reads: CASRSKSTDTQYF. The CDR3 DNA reads TGCGCCAGCAGATCCAAAAGCACAGATACGCAGTATTTT.

This clonotype has at least ten counts. CDR3 DNA: TGCGCCAGCAGCCCACGGGACTTCCTAGCCAAAAACATTCAGTACTTC. It specifies CASSPRDFLAKNIQYF. The V gene is TRBV5-1, the J gene TRBJ2-4; D may be TRBD2 (6 bases). V lost 4 bases and J 0 bases, leaving 14 bases between the germline ends. The CDR3 runs 16 residues. Germline-derived CDR1 and CDR2 are SGHRS and YFSETQ.

At least ten counts were recorded for this clonotype. This chain links TRBV5-1 with TRBJ1-1; 9 positions agree with TRBD1. The CDR3 is 14 residues long. The V segment lost 4 bases and the J segment 6 bases; nucleotides outside the gene matches: 7. The V gene's germline CDR1 is SGHRS and CDR2 YFSETQ. The CDR3 DNA reads as TGCGCCAGCAGCCCCGGACAGGGGCGGGCTGAAGCTTTCTTT. Translation: CASSPGQGRAEAFF.

This clonotype was seen at least ten times. This chain connects TRBV7-9 to TRBJ1-1; weak D call: TRBD1 (5 bases). The CDR3 spans 16 residues. Trimming left V 5 bases short and J 1 base short, with 17 bases between. The V gene's germline CDR1 is SEHNR and CDR2 FQNEAQ (reference sequence). The CDR3 region is CASSLYRSATNTEAFF. Here the CDR3 DNA reads TGTGCCAGCAGCCTATACAGGAGCGCCACGAACACTGAAGCTTTCTTT.

This clonotype showed up just a few times. The V and J genes are TRBV18 and TRBJ2-7, with TRBD1 matching over 7 bases. Looked up from germline, CDR1 is KGHSH and CDR2 is LQKENI. The CDR3 totals 17 residues. J lost 0 bases, V lost 3 bases, and 11 bases had no gene match. The CDR3 protein is CASSPLGQSALSYEQYF. Here the CDR3 DNA reads TGTGCCAGCTCACCCTTGGGACAGAGCGCCCTCTCCTACGAGCAGTACTTC.

This clonotype was recorded at least ten times. CDR3 sequence: CASSDQGRSYGYTF. The CDR3 DNA sequence: TGTGCCAGCAGTGACCAGGGGCGCAGCTATGGCTACACCTTC. V and J are TRBV2 and TRBJ1-2; D might be TRBD1 (6 bases). Germline V gene lookup returns CDR1 SNHLY and CDR2 FYNNEI. With 3 bases removed from V and 4 bases from J, the gap between germline ends came to 12 bases. The CDR3 has 14 residues.

This clonotype was seen a few times. The rearrangement joins TRBV5-8 to TRBJ2-5; either TRBD1 or TRBD2 may fit D (5 bases each). The germline V gene has CDR1 SGHTS and CDR2 YDEGEE. V lost 3 bases to trimming and J lost 5 bases, with 14 bases between them. The CDR3 contains 14 residues. The CDR3 DNA is TGTGCCAGCAGCTCCTGGGACGGTGGGGAGACCCAGTACTTC. Residues: CASSSWDGGETQYF.

This clonotype was picked up many times. This chain links TRBV15 with TRBJ1-1; tentatively, D is TRBD1 (5 bases). Germline V gives CDR1 LNHNV, CDR2 YYDKDF (reference sequence). Between the trimmed V and J ends, which lost 4 bases and 3 bases, there was a span of 18 bases. There are 16 residues in the CDR3. The CDR3 DNA sequence: TGTGCCACCAGCACGTACTTAGGGGCGCGGGACACTGAAGCTTTCTTT. It encodes CATSTYLGARDTEAFF. Supplemented by reference TRBV15 and TRBJ1-1, the full variable domain reads DAMVIQNPRYQVTQFGKPVTLSCSQTLNHNVMYWYQQKSSQAPKLLFHYYDKDFNNEADTPDNFQSRRPNTSFCFLDIRSPGLGDTAMYLCATSTYLGARDTEAFFGQGTRLTVV.

The V gene is TRBV29-1, the J gene TRBJ2-3; the D is unclear. The CDR3 contains 15 residues. Germline CDR1 reads SQVTM; CDR2 reads ANQGSEA. Trimming pared 4 bases from V and 3 bases from J, leaving 17 bases between. CDR3 nucleotide sequence: TGCAGCGTTGTTTTTGATCTCACACCTACAGATACGCAGTATTTT. Translated, it gives CSVVFDLTPTDTQYF.

This chain connects TRBV3-1 to TRBJ1-3; no reliable D call. Germline loops: CDR1 LGHDT, CDR2 YNNKEL (reference sequence). This CDR3 has 16 residues. V was clipped by 0 bases and J by 8 bases, with 17 bases between them. The CDR3 DNA is TGTGCCAGCAGCCAAGAACCCCAGGTCCCCAAGTACACCATATATTTT. This encodes CASSQEPQVPKYTIYF.

This clonotype was observed at least ten times. The chain recombines TRBV2 with TRBJ2-5; D tentatively reads TRBD1 or TRBD2 (5 bases each). The germline V gene encodes CDR1 SNHLY and CDR2 FYNNEI. Trimming took 4 bases from V and 3 from J, leaving 15 bases between them. The CDR3 has 15 amino acids. For the CDR3, the DNA is TGTGCCAGCAGTGGACCCCACCGGGGCGAAGAGACCCAGTACTTC. Translating gives CASSGPHRGEETQYF.